The rows below give T cell receptor beta chains drawn from one sample of a study of blood T cell repertoires in COVID-19. The protocol was immunoSEQ multiplex PCR, while the TCRdb copy is restricted to in-frame clones and leaves out a portion. The sample lists around 170,000 clones; about four fifths were seen once. The sequencing input was peripheral blood. The receptor source for this set is an elderly woman with acute or convalescent COVID-19. The CDR3 runs from the conserved cysteine through the conserved F or W. D genes are given only for firm matches. Not every row has a clone size; where given, it reads once, few, many or a size class.

abundance	d_gene	v_gene	j_gene	CDR3aa	CDR3nt
once	TRBD1	TRBV6-5	TRBJ2-6	CASRQGAVGANVLTF	TGTGCCAGCAGACAGGGGGCAGTTGGGGCCAACGTCCTGACTTTC
-	TRBD1	TRBV27	TRBJ2-1	CASSRDRHRDNEQFF	TGTGCCAGCAGCCGGGACAGGCATAGGGACAATGAGCAGTTCTTC
-	TRBD1	TRBV5-4	TRBJ2-5	CASSSTGEETQYF	TGTGCCAGCAGCTCCACAGGGGAGGAGACCCAGTACTTC
-	-	TRBV3-1/TRBV3-2	TRBJ1-3	CASSQGARGNTIYF	TGTGCCAGCAGCCAGGGGGCGAGAGGAAACACCATATATTTT
-	TRBD1	TRBV6-5	TRBJ2-7	CASLPGQGIHEQYF	TGTGCCAGCCTACCGGGACAGGGGATCCACGAGCAGTACTTC
-	TRBD2	TRBV4-1	TRBJ2-1	CASSFTGTSGGFEQFF	TGCGCCAGCAGCTTTACCGGGACTAGCGGGGGGTTCGAGCAGTTCTTC
-	TRBD1	TRBV5-8	TRBJ1-5	CASSQGQGVRSNQPQHF	TGTGCCAGCAGCCAGGGACAGGGGGTAAGAAGCAATCAGCCCCAGCATTTT
-	-	TRBV27	TRBJ1-6	CASSLSIQLNSPLHF	TGCGCCAGCAGTTTATCGATACAGCTTAATTCACCCCTCCACTTT
-	-	TRBV18	TRBJ2-7	CASSPPTPNEQYF	TGTGCCAGCTCACCACCGACACCCAACGAGCAGTACTTC
-	TRBD1	TRBV2	TRBJ1-4	CASRAGTVVEKLFF	TGTGCCAGCCGCGCCGGGACAGTCGTTGAAAAACTGTTTTTT
-	-	TRBV7-9	TRBJ1-4	CASSLGQVNEKLFF	TGTGCCAGCAGCTTGGGACAAGTTAATGAAAAACTGTTTTTT
-	-	TRBV30	TRBJ2-5	CASWQGKETQYF	TGTGCCTCATGGCAGGGTAAAGAGACCCAGTACTTC
-	TRBD1	TRBV28	TRBJ1-1	CASTPGTGGTEAFF	TGTGCCAGTACACCGGGGACAGGGGGCACTGAAGCTTTCTTT
-	-	TRBV19	TRBJ1-2	CASSPGTPYGYTF	TGTGCCAGTAGTCCAGGTACCCCCTATGGCTACACCTTC
-	TRBD1	TRBV20-1	TRBJ2-3	CSVTGDDTQYF	TGCAGTGTTACAGGGGACGATACGCAGTATTTT
few	TRBD2	TRBV7-2	TRBJ2-2	CASSSQAGGAGELFF	TGTGCCAGCAGCTCCCAAGCGGGAGGGGCCGGGGAGCTGTTTTTT
-	TRBD1	TRBV4-1	TRBJ1-4	CASSPYRGKDEKLFF	TGCGCCAGCAGCCCGTACAGGGGAAAGGATGAAAAACTGTTTTTT
-	TRBD1	TRBV6-6	TRBJ1-5	CASSYGTGYQPQHF	TGTGCCAGCAGTTACGGGACAGGGTATCAGCCCCAGCATTTT
-	-	TRBV28	TRBJ1-3	CASRPPGVHGNTIYF	TGTGCCAGCAGACCGCCGGGGGTCCATGGAAACACCATATATTTT
-	-	TRBV2	TRBJ2-7	CASNSVQGLYEQYF	TGTGCCAGCAATTCCGTTCAGGGGCTCTACGAGCAGTACTTC
-	-	TRBV5-1	TRBJ1-2	CASSSDLRGYGYTF	TGCGCCAGCAGCTCAGATTTACGGGGCTATGGCTACACCTTC
-	-	TRBV19	TRBJ2-3	CASSGLEGRFTDTQYF	TGTGCCAGTAGTGGCCTAGAGGGTCGTTTCACAGATACGCAGTATTTT
-	TRBD1	TRBV29-1	TRBJ1-1	CSVGRRDRVSREAFF	TGCAGCGTTGGGAGAAGGGACAGGGTATCCCGTGAAGCTTTCTTT
few	-	TRBV24-1	TRBJ2-3	CATSDPGTPLVSTDTQYF	TGTGCCACCAGTGATCCAGGGACTCCCCTCGTTAGCACAGATACGCAGTATTTT
-	TRBD1	TRBV18	TRBJ2-7	CASSRDSPYEQYF	TGTGCCAGCTCAAGGGACAGCCCCTACGAGCAGTACTTC
-	-	TRBV28	TRBJ2-7	CASSLGQGGQYF	TGTGCCAGCAGTTTGGGGCAAGGGGGGCAGTACTTC
-	-	TRBV6-5	TRBJ2-5	CASSYDPGADETQYF	TGTGCCAGCAGTTACGATCCAGGGGCTGATGAGACCCAGTACTTC
-	-	TRBV19	TRBJ1-5	CASKWQGINQPQHF	TGTGCCAGTAAGTGGCAGGGTATTAATCAGCCCCAGCATTTT
few	-	TRBV20-1	TRBJ2-3	CSASLTGTDTQYF	TGCAGTGCTAGTTTGACAGGAACAGATACGCAGTATTTT
-	-	TRBV5-5	TRBJ2-7	CASSFAGNNIYEQYF	TGTGCCAGCAGCTTCGCCGGGAACAATATCTACGAGCAGTACTTC
-	-	TRBV2	TRBJ1-2	CASSGTGLNGYTF	TGTGCCAGCAGTGGAACCGGACTCAATGGCTACACCTTC
-	TRBD1	TRBV12-3/TRBV12-4	TRBJ1-1	CASSSQGDRGAFF	TGTGCCAGCAGTTCCCAGGGGGATCGAGGGGCTTTCTTT
-	-	TRBV6-5	TRBJ1-2	CASSYLHQGAYGYTF	TGTGCCAGCAGTTACCTACATCAGGGTGCCTATGGCTACACCTTC